This T cell receptor (beta chain) was sequenced in a study of metastatic and nonmetastatic thyroid tumors. About the study: Comparison of repertoires was carried out across blood and tumor or nodule tissue from malignant and benign thyroid patients. Findings of the study overall: Malignant tumors reportedly showed significantly higher TCR beta diversity than benign nodules in both blood and tumor.

Authors' processing steps: It was from CDR3 differences across clinicopathological groups that a distant-metastasis classifier for papillary thyroid cancer was built. Using MiXCR, TCRdb re-called clones from the PCR reads. These V and J calls are TCRdb output, not the study's own analysis. The table lists tens of thousands of clones, about a sixth of them singletons. No patient received treatment before thyroid surgery. Points on this clone: The antigen is undetermined. An end of the junction does not agree with germline; a read error may underlie this.

Sequenced material: blood. This receptor was taken from a female donor with papillary thyroid cancer or a benign thyroid nodule (not recorded which). Some clones in this sample may be carry-over from other donors' samples.

CDR3 DNA sequence: TGTGTCAGCCAAATTTTGGGGGGTTCCTACAATGAGCAGTTCTTC. It codes for CVSQILGGSYNEQFF. The rearrangement joins TRBV6-1 to TRBJ2-1; tentatively, D is TRBD2 (6 bases). Germline CDR1 MNHNS, CDR2 SASEGT. The CDR3 has 15 amino acids.